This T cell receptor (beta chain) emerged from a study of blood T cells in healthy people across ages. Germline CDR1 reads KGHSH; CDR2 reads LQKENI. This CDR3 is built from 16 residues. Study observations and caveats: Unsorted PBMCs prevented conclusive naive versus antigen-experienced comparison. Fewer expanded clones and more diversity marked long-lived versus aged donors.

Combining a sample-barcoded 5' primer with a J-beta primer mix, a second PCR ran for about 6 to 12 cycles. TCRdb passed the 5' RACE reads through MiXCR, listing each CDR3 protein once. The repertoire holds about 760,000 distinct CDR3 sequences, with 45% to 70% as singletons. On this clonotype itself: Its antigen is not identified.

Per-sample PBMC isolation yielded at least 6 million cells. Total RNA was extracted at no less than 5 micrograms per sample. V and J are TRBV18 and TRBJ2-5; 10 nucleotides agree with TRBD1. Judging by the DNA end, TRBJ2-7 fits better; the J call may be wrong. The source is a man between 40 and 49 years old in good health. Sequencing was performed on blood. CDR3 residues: CASSPFGQGVMYEQYF. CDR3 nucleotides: TGTGCCAGCTCACCCTTCGGACAGGGGGTGATGTACGAGCAGTACTTC.